Presented here are 19 T cell receptor beta chains from one specimen sequenced in a study of cytotoxic CD8 clonotypes in ibrutinib-treated CLL. Using immunoSEQ multiplex PCR, the repertoire was profiled, and TCRdb retains in-frame clones only, with some absent. The sample has some 200,000 clones; roughly three quarters are singletons. This material consisted of PBMCs, taken after 12 months of ibrutinib treatment. Receptors were obtained from a human donor with chronic lymphocytic leukemia.

This rearrangement joins TRBV30 to TRBJ1-6, with TRBD1 matching 7 bases. This CDR3 is built from 15 residues. The germline V gene encodes CDR1 GTSNPN and CDR2 SVGIG (reference sequence). The trim removed 4 bases at V and 5 bases at J, leaving 8 bases unmatched. The CDR3 is CAWKRPGQHNSPLHF. The DNA for the CDR3 is TGTGCCTGGAAAAGGCCGGGACAGCATAATTCACCCCTCCACTTT.

V is TRBV7-2 and J is TRBJ1-2; 8 nucleotides line up with TRBD1. Trimming took 4 bases from V and 5 from J; bases not matched to a gene: 12. The CDR3 loop spans 16 amino acids. The V gene's germline CDR1 is SGHTA and CDR2 FQGNSA. The CDR3 is CASSSRTRGLLYGYTF. In DNA form, the CDR3 reads TGTGCCAGCAGCTCGCGGACCAGGGGGCTCCTATATGGCTACACCTTC.

The chain has TRBV29-1 and TRBJ1-2; no clear D gene. Germline CDR1 reads SQVTM; CDR2 reads ANQGSEA. The length of the CDR3 is 13 residues. The V gene lost 1 base and the J gene lost 8 bases, with 14 bases spanning the gap. Here the CDR3 reads CSVEGHLAIGYTF. CDR3 DNA: TGCAGCGTTGAAGGCCATTTGGCTATCGGCTACACCTTC.

The V and J genes are TRBV30 and TRBJ2-2; TRBD1 is a possible D gene (5 bases). Trimming took off 3 bases at V and 7 bases at J, with 12 bases between the two ends. Per the germline V gene, CDR1 is GTSNPN and CDR2 is SVGIG (reference sequence). This CDR3 is 13 amino acids long. The CDR3 sequence: CAWSAVGVGELFF. Written as DNA, the CDR3 is TGTGCCTGGAGCGCAGTAGGGGTCGGGGAGCTGTTTTTT.

The chain is built from TRBV11-1 and TRBJ2-7; 9 positions agree with TRBD2. The CDR3 is made up of 15 amino acids. Germline-derived CDR1 and CDR2 are SGHAT and FQDESV (reference sequence). V was clipped by 0 bases and J by 3 bases; unmatched bases: 3. The CDR3 sequence is CASSLARTSVYEQYF. The CDR3 coding sequence is TGTGCCAGCAGCTTAGCGAGGACTAGCGTCTACGAGCAGTACTTC.

The chain carries TRBV18 and TRBJ1-1, with D tentatively TRBD1 (6 bases). The germline CDR1 and CDR2 sequences are KGHSH and LQKENI. The CDR3 is made up of 13 amino acids. The V end was cut by 5 bases, the J end by 3 bases, with 10 bases between. CDR3 sequence (DNA): TGTGCCAGCTCAGGGGACAAACACACTGAAGCTTTCTTT. This gives the protein CASSGDKHTEAFF.

This chain joins TRBV29-1 and TRBJ2-7, with 10 bases aligning to TRBD1. CDR1 is SQVTM, CDR2 ANQGSEA, per germline. This CDR3 has 15 amino acids. Losses at the gene ends were 5 bases for V and 4 bases for J; bases not matched to a gene: 11. The CDR3 loop is CSVSPSGQGFYEQYF. Written as DNA, the CDR3 is TGCAGCGTTTCCCCCTCGGGACAGGGGTTTTACGAGCAGTACTTC.

This clone has just a few counts. CDR3 sequence: CAISPFLNTEAFF. The CDR3 coding sequence is TGTGCCATCAGCCCATTCCTTAACACTGAAGCTTTCTTT. J is TRBJ1-1 and V is TRBV10-3; D remains ambiguous. Germline assignment: CDR1 ENHRY and CDR2 SYGVKD. V was pared by 6 bases and J by 2 bases, with 10 bases between. This CDR3 region has 13 residues.

J is TRBJ1-1 and V is TRBV5-1; D unclear. The V gene's germline CDR1 is SGHRS and CDR2 YFSETQ. The V end was cut by 0 bases, the J end by 3 bases, with 9 bases between. The CDR3 covers 14 residues. The DNA for the CDR3 is TGCGCCAGCAGCTTGGCCGTTTTAGACACTGAAGCTTTCTTT. This encodes CASSLAVLDTEAFF.

This chain connects TRBV29-1 to TRBJ1-1; D not resolved. Looked up from germline, CDR1 is SQVTM and CDR2 is ANQGSEA. Trimming removed 5 bases at V and 5 bases at J, with 12 bases between. The CDR3 covers 12 residues. CDR3 amino acids: CSVRSRRTEAFF. CDR3 sequence (DNA): TGCAGCGTTAGGTCTCGGAGGACTGAAGCTTTCTTT.

This rearrangement joins TRBV18 to TRBJ1-1; maybe TRBD1 (5 bases). Trimming took 2 bases from V and 4 from J, leaving 11 bases between them. Germline V CDR1 and CDR2: KGHSH, LQKENI. The CDR3 extends over 14 amino acids. The chain's CDR3 is CASSPIIGGTEAFF. The CDR3, as DNA: TGTGCCAGCTCACCAATTATCGGGGGCACTGAAGCTTTCTTT.

V usage is TRBV21-1 and J usage is TRBJ2-7; TRBD2 is the table's D call, not checked against the DNA. TRBV21-1 is a pseudogene locus. This CDR3 has 13 amino acids. The CDR3 DNA is TGTGCCAGCAGCAAAGGGGCAACTAGAAGGCAGTACTTC. As protein: CASSKGATRRQYF.

This clone has a single count. The CDR3 is CASSASRTQPQHF. In nucleotides, the CDR3 is TGTGCCAGCAGCGCAAGCCGTACGCAGCCCCAGCATTTT. This chain connects TRBV7-6 to TRBJ1-5; no clear D gene. Looked up from germline, CDR1 is SGHVS and CDR2 is FNYEAQ. V was clipped by 5 bases and J by 7 bases, with 12 bases between them. CDR3 length: 13 amino acids.

Only a few counts were recorded for this clone. V gene TRBV7-6 combines with J gene TRBJ1-5; 7 nucleotides align to TRBD1. Germline CDR1 and CDR2: SGHVS and FNYEAQ. The ends lost 3 bases at V and 5 bases at J; junction bases unmatched: 4. There are 14 residues in the CDR3. Here the CDR3 reads CASSLGGQHQPQHF. CDR3 DNA sequence: TGTGCCAGCAGCTTGGGGGGACAGCATCAGCCCCAGCATTTT.

The genes are TRBV7-9 and TRBJ2-7; D not certain. CDR3 length equals 13 residues. Trimming removed 5 bases at V and 7 bases at J, with 15 bases between. Germline V gives CDR1 SEHNR, CDR2 FQNEAQ (reference sequence). The CDR3 coding sequence is TGTGCCAGCAGCCCCCGTCTGTCGGTTGAGCAGTACTTC. It translates to CASSPRLSVEQYF.

This clone was seen just once. The chain has TRBV4-3 and TRBJ2-3, with D possibly TRBD2 on 6 matching bases. Germline CDR1 and CDR2: LGHNA and YSLEER. Trimming removed 3 bases from V and 0 bases from J, with 13 bases in between. The CDR3 is 16 residues long. In DNA, the CDR3 is TGCGCCAGCAGCCAGTCAGGACGGGGGAGCACAGATACGCAGTATTTT. It translates to CASSQSGRGSTDTQYF.

V gene TRBV4-1 combines with J gene TRBJ2-5; the match to TRBD2 covers 11 bases. V dropped 1 base and J dropped 6; count of bases not matched to a gene: 13. CDR3 length equals 18 residues. Germline V gene data show CDR1 as MGHRA and CDR2 as YSYEKL. CDR3 DNA: TGCGCCAGCAGCCAAGGCCTCCTTTTAGCGGGAGGGTTGAAGACCCAGTACTTC. This sequence encodes CASSQGLLLAGGLKTQYF.

V usage is TRBV5-6 and J usage is TRBJ2-7; 9 positions match TRBD2. The CDR3 extends over 15 amino acids. Per germline, CDR1 SGHDT and CDR2 YYEEEE. J lost 3 bases, V lost 2 bases, and 6 bases had no gene match. CDR3 protein: CASSFGSSGNYEQYF. The DNA for the CDR3 is TGTGCCAGCAGCTTCGGGTCTAGCGGGAACTACGAGCAGTACTTC.

This clone was counted between two and nine times. The CDR3 sequence: CASSEEEDSTDTQYF. As DNA, the CDR3 is TGTGCCAGCAGTGAAGAAGAAGATAGCACAGATACGCAGTATTTT. The chain combines TRBV2 with TRBJ2-3; no clear D gene. Per germline, CDR1 SNHLY and CDR2 FYNNEI. Trimming removed 1 base from V and 0 bases from J, with 8 bases in between. There are 15 residues in the CDR3.